This TCR beta chain was observed in a study of cytomegalovirus exposure and HLA in healthy donors. This clone appeared a few times. The antigen remains undetermined. The study ran its PCR with 60 Vbeta and 13 Jbeta primers. Assay used: immunoSEQ multiplex PCR; TCRdb lists only in-frame clones, some missing. The table lists about 200,000 clones, about 72% of them singletons. Study results and caveats: TRBV6-2, TRBV6-3 and some other V segments were excluded as indistinguishable. The study flagged about 150 TCR beta chains as cytomegalovirus-associated.

The CDR3 has 15 residues. The V and J ends lost 0 bases and 5 bases respectively, with 13 bases between them. CDR1 is PRHDT and CDR2 is FYEKMQ in the germline V gene (reference sequence). This TCR was sampled from a male donor in good health and CMV-seronegative. The material sequenced was PBMCs. J is TRBJ1-2 and V is TRBV13; a weak D match, TRBD1 (5 bases). CDR3 residues: CASSLGLWRGYGYTF. CDR3 nucleotide sequence: TGTGCCAGCAGCTTAGGCCTATGGAGGGGATATGGCTACACCTTC.